This T cell receptor beta chain was documented in a study of sequential checkpoint blockade in melanoma. Treatment of the sample: randomized to nivolumab then ipilimumab (arm A) or the reverse (arm B). From thawed PBMCs, live CD3+CD8+ cells negative for CD19 and CD56 were sorted. The CDR3 spans 14 residues. Germline-derived CDR1 and CDR2 are GTSNPN and SVGIG (reference sequence). Deletions cut 4 bases from V and 1 base from J, with 13 bases between. Some clones are missing from TCRdb's copy, which holds only in-frame ones; the method was immunoSEQ multiplex PCR. The table records over 20,000 clones, roughly 76% of them present only once.

This TCR derives from a human donor with melanoma. V gene TRBV30 combines with J gene TRBJ1-1; possibly TRBD1 for D (5 bases). Here the sequenced sample was CD8+ T cells sorted from blood (inferred from file names), taken from a patient given nivolumab and ipilimumab in sequence. CDR3 sequence (DNA): TGTGCCTGGATTTCCAGGGCACAGAACACTGAAGCTTTCTTT. Protein: CAWISRAQNTEAFF.